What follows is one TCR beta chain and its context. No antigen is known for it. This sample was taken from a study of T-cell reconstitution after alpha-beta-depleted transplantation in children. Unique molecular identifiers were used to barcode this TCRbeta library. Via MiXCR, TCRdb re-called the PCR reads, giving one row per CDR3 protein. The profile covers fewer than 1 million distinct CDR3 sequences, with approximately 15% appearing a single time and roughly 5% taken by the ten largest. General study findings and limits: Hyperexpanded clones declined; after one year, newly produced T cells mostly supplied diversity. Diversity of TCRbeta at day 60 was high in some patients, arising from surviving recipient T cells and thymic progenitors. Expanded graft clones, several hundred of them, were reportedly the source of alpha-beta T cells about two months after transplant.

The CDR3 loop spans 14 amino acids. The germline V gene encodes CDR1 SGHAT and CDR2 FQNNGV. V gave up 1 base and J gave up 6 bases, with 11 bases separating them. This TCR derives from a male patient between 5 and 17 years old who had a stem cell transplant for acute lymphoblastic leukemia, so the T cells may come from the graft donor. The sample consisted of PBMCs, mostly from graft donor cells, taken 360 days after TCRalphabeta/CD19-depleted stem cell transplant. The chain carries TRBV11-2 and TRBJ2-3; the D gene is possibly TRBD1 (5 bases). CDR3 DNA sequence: TGTGCCAGCAGCTTAGGACAGTTGGAGGATACGCAGTATTTT. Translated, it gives CASSLGQLEDTQYF.